The source of this T cell receptor (beta chain) is a study of blood T cell repertoires in COVID-19. Background on the study: Samples representing acute and convalescent COVID-19 were sourced from the United States, Italy and Spain. Sample material is recorded as cDNA or gDNA derived from T cells, B-cell-depleted T cells, or PBMCs.

Measured with immunoSEQ multiplex PCR; TCRdb has only the in-frame clones, and not every one. The data show 390,000 or so clones, with about 83% seen just once and approximately 9.3% held by the top ten. Across 20 to 25 US areas, participants ranged in age from about 18 to 100 years. Researchers sorted participants into cohorts using their self-reported clinical history. This TCR came from a woman between 50 and 59 years old who had recovered from COVID-19. The specimen was PBMCs or T cells enriched from blood (not recorded which).

In DNA, the CDR3 is TGTGCCAGCAGTTCCGATAAGGACAGGGTTAAGGGCTATGGCTACACCTTC. Translating gives CASSSDKDRVKGYGYTF. The rearrangement links TRBV27 to TRBJ1-2; 8 bases agree with TRBD1. Unmatched junction bases numbered 14, after V lost 4 bases and J lost 4 bases. Germline CDR1 is MNHEY and CDR2 is SMNVEV (reference sequence). The CDR3 contains 17 residues.